Below, 2 T cell receptor beta chains from the same sample are listed, as sequenced in a study of T cell repertoires in cytomegalovirus infection. MiXCR was run by TCRdb on the reads, yielding one entry per CDR3 protein. The sample yields around 440,000 distinct CDR3 sequences, about 10% seen once. The sample comprised PBMCs. Receptor source: a human donor in good health (CMV status not recorded). Some clones in this sample may be carry-over from other donors' samples.

This clonotype has ten or more counts. V is TRBV7-9 and J is TRBJ2-7, with D tentatively TRBD1 or TRBD2 (5 bases each). The ends were cut back, 5 bases at V and 3 bases at J, with 20 bases in the middle. The CDR3 sequence is 16 residues long. Per germline, CDR1 SEHNR and CDR2 FQNEAQ (reference sequence). This CDR3 is CASSNFAGTGNYEQYF. CDR3 coding DNA: TGTGCCAGCAGCAATTTCGCCGGGACGGGTAACTACGAGCAGTACTTC.

This clonotype was counted ten times or more. The chain employs TRBV7-2 and TRBJ2-5, with 10 bases matching TRBD2. The CDR3 contains 15 residues. Germline V gene data show CDR1 as SGHTA and CDR2 as FQGNSA. J gave up 5 bases and V 3 bases, and 6 bases lay outside the gene matches. In nucleotides, the CDR3 is TGTGCCAGCAGCTTTGCTAGCGGGAGTATCGAGACCCAGTACTTC. Translated, it gives CASSFASGSIETQYF.